This T cell receptor (beta chain) emerged from a study of blood T cell repertoires in COVID-19. Those enrolled, adults aged roughly 18 to 89 years, came from around 25 US areas. Participants' own reports of clinical history determined their cohort assignment. TCRdb keeps only in-frame clones here, not all; method: immunoSEQ multiplex PCR. Of roughly 140,000 clones in the sample, around four fifths were seen once. The CDR3 has 16 residues. Germline V lookup: CDR1 MNHNY, CDR2 SVGAGI (reference sequence). The V segment lost 5 bases and the J segment 0 bases; nucleotides outside the gene matches: 10. The TCR comes from a man aged 50-60 years who had recovered from COVID-19. V and J are TRBV6-6 and TRBJ2-7, with 7 positions matching TRBD2. The sequenced sample was PBMCs or T cells enriched from blood (not recorded which). In DNA form, the CDR3 reads TGTGCCAGCAGTCCGCCGATAGCGGGTTTCTCCTACGAGCAGTACTTC. It is translated as CASSPPIAGFSYEQYF.